A selection of T cell receptor beta chains follows, all from one sample in a study of blood T cell repertoires in COVID-19. Measured with immunoSEQ multiplex PCR; TCRdb has only the in-frame clones, and not every one. The sample lists approximately 190,000 clones, approximately 80% occurring once. Sequencing used peripheral blood. The receptors were sampled from a man between 60 and 75 years old with acute or convalescent COVID-19. CDR3s include the opening cysteine and the closing phenylalanine or tryptophan. A D gene is named only where the DNA matches it firmly. Not all rows give a size; the values are once, few, many and, for expanded clones, a class.

abundance,j_gene,d_gene,v_gene,CDR3aa,CDR3nt
few,TRBJ1-2,NA,TRBV29-1,CSVGGLLDTGGYTF,TGCAGCGTTGGTGGTCTTTTGGACACCGGGGGCTACACCTTC
NA,TRBJ1-2,NA,TRBV30,CAWQPRGYGYTF,TGTGCCTGGCAGCCTAGGGGATATGGCTACACCTTC
once,TRBJ2-1,NA,TRBV3-1/TRBV3-2,CASSSRSRDEQFF,TGTGCCAGCAGCTCCAGGTCCAGGGATGAGCAGTTCTTC
NA,TRBJ1-2,TRBD1,TRBV9,CASSPRDRSNYGYTF,TGTGCCAGCAGCCCCAGGGACAGGAGTAACTATGGCTACACCTTC
NA,TRBJ2-1,NA,TRBV7-7,CASSLDSYSPFSSYNEQFF,TGTGCTAGCAGCTTAGACAGTTACTCCCCTTTCAGCTCCTACAATGAGCAGTTCTTC
NA,TRBJ1-5,TRBD1,TRBV6-2/TRBV6-3,CASSYSSGGRQPQHF,TGTGCCAGCAGTTACTCGTCAGGGGGCCGCCAGCCCCAGCATTTT
NA,TRBJ2-6,NA,TRBV12-5,CASAPLSTRFSGANVLTF,TGTGCTAGTGCTCCTCTGAGTACCAGGTTCTCTGGGGCCAACGTCCTGACTTTC
once,TRBJ2-7,TRBD1,TRBV28,CASSLGTGPYEQYF,TGTGCCAGCAGTTTGGGGACAGGGCCCTACGAGCAGTACTTC
NA,TRBJ1-2,NA,TRBV11-2,CASSLGGQARGYTF,TGTGCCAGCAGCTTAGGGGGGCAGGCGAGAGGCTACACCTTC
few,TRBJ2-7,NA,TRBV4-3,CASSQDRDISYEQYF,TGCGCCAGCAGCCAAGACCGGGACATCTCCTACGAGCAGTACTTC
NA,TRBJ2-1,NA,TRBV6-5,CASSAQGYNEQFF,TGTGCCAGCAGCGCTCAGGGGTACAATGAGCAGTTCTTC
NA,TRBJ2-3,TRBD2,TRBV5-5,CASSSLTLAGGGDTQYF,TGTGCCAGCAGCTCCCTAACCCTAGCGGGGGGAGGAGATACGCAGTATTTT
NA,TRBJ1-1,NA,TRBV10-1,CASREGHITEAFF,TGCGCCAGCAGGGAGGGACATATCACTGAAGCTTTCTTT
NA,TRBJ1-6,TRBD1,TRBV3-1/TRBV3-2,CASRGQSDSPLHF,TGTGCCAGCAGGGGACAGTCGGATTCACCCCTCCACTTT
NA,TRBJ2-2,NA,TRBV7-3,CASSSTGYGELFF,TGTGCCAGCAGCTCGACAGGATACGGGGAGCTGTTTTTT
NA,TRBJ2-7,NA,TRBV6-5,CASSYSVELVYEQYF,TGTGCCAGCAGTTACTCGGTGGAGCTCGTCTACGAGCAGTACTTC
NA,TRBJ2-2,TRBD2,TRBV4-3,CASSQVAGGTGELFF,TGCGCCAGCAGCCAGGTAGCGGGGGGCACCGGGGAGCTGTTTTTT
NA,TRBJ2-3,NA,TRBV6-5,CASRIQGFLTDTQYF,TGTGCCAGCAGAATCCAGGGTTTCCTAACAGATACGCAGTATTTT
few,TRBJ2-2,TRBD1,TRBV11-1,CASSLDRGVTGELFF,TGTGCCAGCAGCCTAGACAGGGGAGTAACCGGGGAGCTGTTTTTT
NA,TRBJ2-6,NA,TRBV6-5,CASSSLYSGANVLTF,TGTGCCAGCAGTTCCCTGTACTCTGGGGCCAACGTCCTGACTTTC
NA,TRBJ2-3,TRBD2,TRBV9,CASSAEGLEGTDTQYF,TGTGCCAGCAGCGCTGAAGGACTAGAGGGCACAGATACGCAGTATTTT
once,TRBJ2-3,NA,TRBV5-1,CASSLAGTDTQYF,TGCGCCAGCAGCTTGGCGGGCACAGATACGCAGTATTTT
NA,TRBJ2-3,TRBD2,TRBV14,CASSQDVSGSWADTQYF,TGTGCCAGCAGCCAAGACGTTAGCGGGTCCTGGGCAGATACGCAGTATTTT
NA,TRBJ2-1,TRBD2,TRBV10-3,CAISAGTSGDMSQFF,TGTGCCATCAGTGCCGGGACTAGCGGGGATATGTCGCAGTTCTTC
few,TRBJ2-7,TRBD1,TRBV2,CASCDYRGSYEQYF,TGTGCCAGCTGTGATTACAGGGGTTCCTACGAGCAGTACTTC
NA,TRBJ2-5,TRBD1,TRBV15,CATSRGTGQGETQYF,TGTGCCACCAGCAGGGGGACAGGGCAAGGAGAGACCCAGTACTTC
few,TRBJ1-1,NA,TRBV18,CASSPLTGRKNTEAFF,TGTGCCAGCTCACCGCTTACCGGGAGGAAGAACACTGAAGCTTTCTTT
NA,TRBJ2-4,TRBD2,TRBV7-3,CASSLNPAGPSIQYF,TGTGCCAGCAGCTTAAATCCAGCGGGGCCTTCTATTCAGTACTTC
NA,TRBJ1-5,NA,TRBV24-1,CATSEKRRTLYQPQHF,TGTGCCACCAGTGAAAAGAGGAGAACCCTTTATCAGCCCCAGCATTTT
NA,TRBJ1-2,NA,TRBV18,CASSPSGGSYGYTF,TGTGCCAGCTCACCAAGCGGGGGCAGCTATGGCTACACCTTC
few,TRBJ1-2,TRBD1,TRBV7-2,CASSFSRDSFYGYTF,TGTGCCAGCAGCTTTAGTAGGGACAGCTTCTATGGCTACACCTTC
NA,TRBJ1-1,NA,TRBV10-3,CAIGQAEATEAFF,TGTGCCATCGGTCAAGCAGAAGCGACTGAAGCTTTCTTT
once,TRBJ1-3,NA,TRBV2,CATDIGYSGNTIYF,TGTGCCACCGACATAGGTTACTCTGGAAACACCATATATTTT
NA,TRBJ2-1,NA,TRBV29-1,CSVEDRGSSYNEQFF,TGCAGCGTTGAAGACAGGGGCAGCTCCTACAATGAGCAGTTCTTC
few,TRBJ2-1,TRBD2,TRBV2,CASSERTSGGVEQFF,TGTGCCAGCAGTGAAAGGACTAGCGGGGGGGTTGAGCAGTTCTTC
NA,TRBJ1-1,TRBD1,TRBV2,CASRGGQPMNTEAFF,TGTGCCAGCAGGGGGGGACAGCCCATGAACACTGAAGCTTTCTTT
NA,TRBJ2-1,TRBD2,TRBV10-2,CASSGPGLASNEQFF,TGCGCCAGCAGTGGCCCGGGACTAGCATCTAATGAGCAGTTCTTC
NA,TRBJ2-5,NA,TRBV6-1,CASSEAPPVSQYF,TGTGCCAGCAGTGAAGCGCCCCCAGTGTCCCAGTACTTC
NA,TRBJ1-1,NA,TRBV11-2,CASRLGQANTEAFF,TGTGCCAGCAGACTAGGGCAGGCCAACACTGAAGCTTTCTTT
few,TRBJ2-7,NA,TRBV5-1,CASSFDGNYEQYF,TGCGCCAGCAGCTTCGACGGGAACTACGAGCAGTACTTC
NA,TRBJ1-5,TRBD1,TRBV7-9,CASSLARTGTGLSQPQHF,TGTGCCAGCAGCTTAGCGCGCACGGGGACAGGGTTGAGTCAGCCCCAGCATTTT
NA,TRBJ2-3,TRBD2,TRBV4-2,CASSQERGGQGDTQYF,TGTGCCAGCAGCCAAGAGCGGGGGGGCCAGGGAGATACGCAGTATTTT
NA,TRBJ2-7,NA,TRBV7-9,CASSPGSSLGYEQYF,TGTGCCAGCAGCCCCGGGTCGTCCCTTGGGTACGAGCAGTACTTC
NA,TRBJ2-3,TRBD2,TRBV6-5,CASTLTSGSPDTQYF,TGTGCCAGCACCCTGACTAGCGGGAGCCCAGATACGCAGTATTTT